Below are 10 T cell receptor beta chains sequenced from a single sample in a study of cytotoxic CD8 clonotypes in ibrutinib-treated CLL. The protocol was immunoSEQ multiplex PCR, while the TCRdb copy is restricted to in-frame clones and leaves out a portion. Among more than 110,000 clones listed, 70% to 80% were seen once. The specimen comprised PBMCs, sampled after 24 months of ibrutinib treatment. The receptor set was obtained from a human donor with chronic lymphocytic leukemia.

V and J are TRBV9 and TRBJ2-3; D may be TRBD2 (5 bases). Deletions cut 3 bases from V and 0 bases from J, with 11 bases between. From germline, CDR1 is SGDLS and CDR2 YYNGEE. This CDR3 comprises 15 residues. The CDR3 loop is CASSADWPSTDTQYF. The DNA for the CDR3 is TGTGCCAGCAGCGCGGACTGGCCAAGCACAGATACGCAGTATTTT.

The rearrangement uses TRBV9 and TRBJ1-4, with D perhaps matching TRBD1 (5 bases). The germline gives CDR1 SGDLS, CDR2 YYNGEE. Trimming shortened V by 3 bases and J by 0 bases, and 9 bases separated the two germline ends. The CDR3 is 15 amino acids. The CDR3 is CASSGGPTTNEKLFF. CDR3 DNA sequence: TGTGCCAGCAGCGGGGGACCTACAACTAATGAAAAACTGTTTTTT.

J is TRBJ2-1 and V is TRBV5-4; 11 bases agree with TRBD2. V shed 4 bases and J 4 bases; nucleotides not matched to a gene: 7. Germline V CDR1 and CDR2: SGHNT, YYREEE (reference sequence). The CDR3 extends over 16 amino acids. The CDR3 region has the DNA TGTGCCAGCAGCCTGTTGGCTAGCGGGGGGTACAATGAGCAGTTCTTC. It translates to CASSLLASGGYNEQFF.

The chain has TRBV20-1 and TRBJ2-1; D is unresolved. Trimming removed 5 bases at V and 7 bases at J, with 6 bases between. Per germline, CDR1 DFQATT and CDR2 SNEGSKA (reference sequence). The CDR3 length is 10 residues. The CDR3 nucleotides are TGCAGTGCTTTGGGTAATGAGCAGTTCTTC. It is translated as CSALGNEQFF.

This clone has more than one count but fewer than ten. The chain employs TRBV7-8 and TRBJ1-6; D call uncertain. CDR1 is SGHVS and CDR2 is FQNEAQ in the germline V gene. Trimming took off 2 bases at V and 1 base at J, with 9 bases between the two ends. The CDR3 runs 16 residues. Written as DNA, the CDR3 is TGTGCCAGCAGCTTAACCCAGTGGTCCTATAATTCACCCCTCCACTTT. It specifies CASSLTQWSYNSPLHF.

The gene calls are TRBV29-1 and TRBJ2-7; possibly TRBD2 for D (6 bases). This CDR3 is 12 amino acids long. Germline V gene lookup returns CDR1 SQVTM and CDR2 ANQGSEA. Trimming took 1 base from V and 9 from J, leaving 13 bases between them. The chain's CDR3 is CSVEGAGLAQYF. The CDR3 bases are TGCAGCGTTGAAGGGGCGGGGTTGGCGCAGTACTTC.

The rearrangement joins TRBV7-3 to TRBJ2-5, with 7 bases identical to TRBD2. Trimming took 2 bases from V and 2 from J; bases not matched to a gene: 2. Germline CDR1 is SGHTA and CDR2 is FQGTGA. This CDR3 is 14 amino acids long. The CDR3 protein is CASSLGGGQETQYF. Here the CDR3 DNA reads TGTGCCAGCAGCTTAGGGGGAGGGCAAGAGACCCAGTACTTC. Full variable domain (rest looked up from reference TRBV7-3 and TRBJ2-5): GAGVSQTPSNKVTEKGKYVELRCDPISGHTALYWYRQSLGQGPEFLIYFQGTGAADDSGLPNDRFFAVRPEGSVSTLKIQRTERGDSAVYLCASSLGGGQETQYFGPGTRLLVL.

This clone was seen more than once but under ten times. This rearrangement joins TRBV27 to TRBJ2-3; D might be TRBD1 or TRBD2, each matching 5 bases. Germline V gene data show CDR1 as MNHEY and CDR2 as SMNVEV (reference sequence). CDR3 length: 12 residues. V gave up 10 bases and J gave up 4 bases, with 12 bases separating them. This CDR3 is CATRGNADTQYF. The CDR3 nucleotides are TGTGCCACCCGGGGCAACGCAGATACGCAGTATTTT.

This clone has a single count. This chain links TRBV29-1 with TRBJ2-3, with D unresolved. The V gene's germline CDR1 is SQVTM and CDR2 ANQGSEA. The CDR3 contains 12 residues. The germline V and J ends were trimmed by 7 bases and 3 bases, with 11 bases remaining between them. In DNA form, the CDR3 reads TGCAGCGGCCTGGTCTCTACAGATACGCAGTATTTT. Residues: CSGLVSTDTQYF.

Ten or more counts support this clone. The J gene is TRBJ2-5, the V gene TRBV2; D gene uncertain. With 8 bases removed from V and 2 bases from J, the gap between germline ends came to 6 bases. The CDR3 is made up of 11 amino acids. Germline V gene data show CDR1 as SNHLY and CDR2 as FYNNEI. CDR3 nucleotide sequence: TGTGCCAGCCGGCTTCAAGAGACCCAGTACTTC. Residues: CASRLQETQYF.